A single sample gave rise to the 14 T cell receptor beta chains below, sequenced in a study of blood T cell repertoires in COVID-19. The table came from immunoSEQ multiplex PCR; TCRdb's copy has only in-frame clones and leaves some out. This table has approximately 250,000 clones, approximately 89% appearing once. Sequences were obtained from PBMCs or T cells enriched from blood (not recorded which). The source of these receptors is a middle-aged woman with acute COVID-19.

J is TRBJ2-7 and V is TRBV11-2; perhaps TRBD2 as D (5 bases). Germline CDR1 reads SGHAT; CDR2 reads FQNNGV. The CDR3 is 14 residues long. V was clipped by 0 bases and J by 7 bases, with 13 bases between them. The CDR3 loop is CASSLDRFRREQYF. The DNA for the CDR3 is TGTGCCAGCAGCTTAGATCGGTTTAGGAGGGAGCAGTACTTC.

The count of this clone is one. The CDR3 nucleotides are TGTGCCAGCAGTCCAGGACAGACCCACTATGGCTACACCTTC. Its protein is CASSPGQTHYGYTF. This chain joins TRBV27 and TRBJ1-2, with a weak D call TRBD1 (6 bases). Germline V gene sequence: CDR1 MNHEY, CDR2 SMNVEV (reference sequence). The CDR3 totals 14 residues. V was clipped by 5 bases and J by 3 bases, with 13 bases between them.

The chain's CDR3 is CATSDARTVNQPQHF. CDR3 nucleotide sequence: TGTGCCACCAGTGACGCAAGGACAGTCAATCAGCCCCAGCATTTT. The rearrangement links TRBV24-1 to TRBJ1-5, with D perhaps TRBD1 (6 bases). The CDR3 has 15 residues. The germline CDR1 and CDR2 sequences are KGHDR and SFDVKD. With 4 bases removed from V and 3 bases from J, the gap between germline ends came to 12 bases.

This sequence joins TRBV18 and TRBJ2-7; TRBD2 is a possible D gene (7 bases). In germline, CDR1 is KGHSH, CDR2 LQKENI. Trimming took 2 bases from V and 2 from J, leaving 13 bases between them. The CDR3 has 15 residues. The CDR3 nucleotides read TGTGCCAGCTCACCAAACGGGGGGCCAACCTACGAGCAGTACTTC. Translated: CASSPNGGPTYEQYF.

J is TRBJ1-5 and V is TRBV2; the D gene is possibly TRBD1 (5 bases). V was pared by 6 bases and J by 6 bases, with 15 bases between. Germline CDR1 is SNHLY and CDR2 is FYNNEI. The CDR3 has 14 amino acids. This CDR3 is CASSGTLRGQPQHF. The CDR3 DNA sequence: TGTGCCAGCAGCGGGACTTTACGAGGTCAGCCCCAGCATTTT.

The chain couples TRBV5-5 to TRBJ1-2; D uncertain. The CDR3 loop spans 13 amino acids. V lost 4 bases to trimming and J lost 2 bases, with 9 bases between them. Germline lookup yields CDR1 SGHKS and CDR2 YYEKEE (reference sequence). The CDR3 here is CASSLELNYGYTF. The CDR3 DNA reads TGTGCCAGCAGCCTAGAGCTAAACTATGGCTACACCTTC.

The sample holds one count of this clone. The chain joins TRBV5-4 to TRBJ2-1; D remains unclear. CDR1 is SGHNT and CDR2 is YYREEE in the germline V gene (reference sequence). The CDR3 has 15 residues. Trimming pared 7 bases from V and 8 bases from J, leaving 22 bases between. The CDR3 reads CASFPSLGGRDEQFF. The CDR3 nucleotides are TGTGCCAGCTTCCCCTCCCTGGGTGGTCGGGATGAGCAGTTCTTC.

This clone was recorded once. V usage is TRBV24-1 and J usage is TRBJ1-6, with 7 bases identical to TRBD1. The CDR3 is 16 residues long. The germline gives CDR1 KGHDR, CDR2 SFDVKD. The DNA of the CDR3 is TGTGTGACCAGTGATTTCTGGACAGGTTATAATTCACCCCTCCACTTT. This gives the protein CVTSDFWTGYNSPLHF.

This chain links TRBV18 with TRBJ2-1; 9 positions agree with TRBD2. Germline V gives CDR1 KGHSH, CDR2 LQKENI. V was pared by 4 bases and J by 6 bases, with 13 bases of the junction left unmatched. This CDR3 spans 17 amino acids. This chain's CDR3 is CASSLPGRTSVSNEQFF. In DNA form, the CDR3 reads TGTGCCAGCTCACTTCCCGGCCGGACTAGCGTATCCAATGAGCAGTTCTTC.

The chain carries TRBV19 and TRBJ1-1; TRBD1 matches 7 bases. Looked up from germline, CDR1 is LNHDA and CDR2 is SQIVND (reference sequence). The CDR3 totals 14 residues. The V gene end was trimmed by 4 bases and the J gene end by 4 bases; junction bases not matched to a gene: 6. CDR3 bases: TGTGCCAGTAGTAACGACAGGGTGGGCACTGAAGCTTTCTTT. Translation gives CASSNDRVGTEAFF.

The genes are TRBV7-2 and TRBJ1-1; D is uncertain. Trimming removed 7 bases from V and 0 bases from J, with 15 bases in between. The CDR3 is 15 residues long. Germline V gene data show CDR1 as SGHTA and CDR2 as FQGNSA. The CDR3 DNA is TGTGCCAGCACACAAAGCGGACCTATGAACACTGAAGCTTTCTTT. Translated, it gives CASTQSGPMNTEAFF.

Here the CDR3 reads CASSPTGDGPYEQYF. CDR3 bases: TGTGCCAGCAGCCCAACAGGGGACGGGCCCTACGAGCAGTACTTC. The chain recombines TRBV9 with TRBJ2-7; 7 bases map to TRBD1. The CDR3 is made up of 15 amino acids. V lost 4 bases and J lost 2; bases outside the gene matches: 9. From germline, CDR1 is SGDLS and CDR2 YYNGEE.

In its sample, this clone was seen a few times. The chain is built from TRBV13 and TRBJ1-4; TRBD1 aligns across 8 bases. Germline V gene lookup returns CDR1 PRHDT and CDR2 FYEKMQ (reference sequence). The CDR3 spans 15 residues. Germline trimming cut 0 bases from V and 4 bases from J; bases unmatched to any gene: 1. CDR3 bases: TGTGCCAGCAGCTTAGGAGGACAGGGTAATGAAAAACTGTTTTTT. Its protein is CASSLGGQGNEKLFF.

The chain uses TRBV25-1 and TRBJ1-1; TRBD1 matches at 10 bases. In germline, CDR1 is MGHDK, CDR2 SYGVNS. The CDR3 has 16 amino acids. Trimming at V came to 4 bases and at J to 5 bases, leaving 10 bases not matched to a gene. The CDR3 region is CASSAWSMGQGTEAFF. The DNA of the CDR3 is TGTGCCAGCAGTGCCTGGTCAATGGGACAGGGGACTGAAGCTTTCTTT. Filled out from reference TRBV25-1 and TRBJ1-1, the complete variable domain reads EADIYQTPRYLVIGTGKKITLECSQTMGHDKMYWYQQDPGMELHLIHYSYGVNSTEKGDLSSESTVSRIRTEHFPLTLESARPSHTSQYLCASSAWSMGQGTEAFFGQGTRLTVV.